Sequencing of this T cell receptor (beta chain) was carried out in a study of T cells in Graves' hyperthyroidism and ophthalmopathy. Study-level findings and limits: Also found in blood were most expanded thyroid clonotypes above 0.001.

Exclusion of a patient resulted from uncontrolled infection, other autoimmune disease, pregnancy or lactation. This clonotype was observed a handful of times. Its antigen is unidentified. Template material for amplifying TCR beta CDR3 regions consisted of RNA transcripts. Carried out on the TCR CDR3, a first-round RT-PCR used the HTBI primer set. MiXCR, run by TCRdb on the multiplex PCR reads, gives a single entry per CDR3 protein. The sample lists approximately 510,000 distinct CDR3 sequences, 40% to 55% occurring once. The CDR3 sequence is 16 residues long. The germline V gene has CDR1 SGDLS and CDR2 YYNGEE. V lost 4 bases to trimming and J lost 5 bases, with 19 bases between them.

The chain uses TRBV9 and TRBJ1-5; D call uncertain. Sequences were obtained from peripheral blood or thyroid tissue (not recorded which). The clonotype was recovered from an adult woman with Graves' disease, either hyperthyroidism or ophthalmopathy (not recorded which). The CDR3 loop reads CASSLSEGCRDQPQHF. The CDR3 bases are TGTGCCAGCAGCCTCAGTGAAGGGTGTCGAGATCAGCCCCAGCATTTT.